This TCR beta chain derives from a study of blood T cell repertoires in COVID-19. Study overall: Sites across the United States, Italy and Spain contributed samples from acute and convalescent COVID-19.

The length of the CDR3 is 17 residues. The germline V and J ends were trimmed by 4 bases and 0 bases, with 18 bases remaining between them. CDR1 is SGHVS and CDR2 is FQNEAQ in the germline V gene. Clinical history reported by participants formed the basis on which cohorts were assigned. In the authors' workflow: Reference gene primer amplification gave estimated nucleated cell counts. Sequencing used immunoSEQ multiplex PCR; TCRdb keeps in-frame clones, though not all of them. That table gives V, J and clone size, and the DNA gave D and trimming. This repertoire shows approximately 220,000 clones, just under 90% found once; its top ten account for over 1%.

The genes are TRBV7-8 and TRBJ1-2; no firm D call. Sequenced input: PBMCs or T cells enriched from blood (not recorded which). This TCR was recovered from a man younger than 45 who had recovered from COVID-19. The CDR3, as DNA: TGTGCCAGCAGCTCGTACCAACTCAGGTCAGCTAACTATGGCTACACCTTC. Translation gives CASSSYQLRSANYGYTF.